What follows describes a single T cell receptor beta chain. This sample was taken from a study of blood T cell repertoires in COVID-19. On the study more broadly: Donors in the United States, Italy and Spain gave samples during acute or convalescent COVID-19. The cDNA or gDNA used as material had been derived from T cells, B-cell-depleted T cells, or PBMCs.

Study processing details: Scientists estimated how many nucleated cells there were by amplifying reference gene primers. Sequencing was performed with immunoSEQ multiplex PCR; in TCRdb, only in-frame clones are kept and a portion is missing. From that table come the V and J calls and clone size; the DNA was used to work out D and trimming. The sample lists a few hundred thousand clones, more than 75% occurring once. Sequencing was performed on peripheral blood. The receptor was isolated from a woman between 50 and 59 years old with acute or convalescent COVID-19.

The CDR3 reads CARIQGVSTDGYTF. The CDR3 DNA sequence: TGTGCCAGAATACAGGGAGTAAGTACCGACGGCTACACCTTC. The chain joins TRBV19 to TRBJ1-2, with D maybe TRBD1 (6 bases). CDR1 and CDR2 (germline): LNHDA, SQIVND (reference sequence). The ends were cut back, 9 bases at V and 8 bases at J, with 22 bases in the middle. This CDR3 has 14 amino acids. Drawing the rest from reference TRBV19 and TRBJ1-2, the complete variable domain is DGGITQSPKYLFRKEGQNVTLSCEQNLNHDAMYWYRQDPGQGLRLIYYSQIVNDFQKGDIAEGYSVSREKKESFPLTVTSAQKNPTAFYLCARIQGVSTDGYTFGSGTRLTVV.